Each of the 31 T cell receptor beta chains below was sequenced from the same sample in a study of T cell responses to AZD1222 COVID-19 vaccine (dated by TCRdb to about 2021). The label giving this sample's time point can be read as: baseline before first vaccination. The library was produced with the immunoSEQ multiplex PCR assay. TCRdb took over this immuneACCESS table, retaining in-frame rearrangements with V and J assigned. Such tables are incomplete; in checked studies, under half of the missing clones stem from an unresolved V gene, and the remainder is unexplained. Here the sample has roughly 110,000 clones; 70% to 90% occur a single time. The ten largest clones capture under 7% of the sample. The specimen comprised peripheral blood, sampled on day 0 of AZD1222 vaccination. These receptors were collected from an adult in good health.

V and J are TRBV30 and TRBJ2-1; 9 nucleotides align to TRBD2. V gave up 0 bases and J gave up 7 bases; unmatched junction bases: 7. There are 15 residues in the CDR3. In germline, CDR1 is GTSNPN, CDR2 SVGIG (reference sequence). Here the CDR3 DNA reads TGTGCCTGGAGTGTCGGAGCGGGAGGCAGAAATGAGCAGTTCTTC. This gives the protein CAWSVGAGGRNEQFF.

The sample holds one count of this clone. CDR3 bases: TGTGCCAGCAGCGAAGATACCGGGACAGGGATCTCTGGGGCCAACGTCCTGACTTTC. It codes for CASSEDTGTGISGANVLTF. V gene TRBV7-9 combines with J gene TRBJ2-6; 9 positions agree with TRBD1. CDR1 is SEHNR and CDR2 is FQNEAQ in the germline V gene (reference sequence). This CDR3 region has 19 residues. The junction had 11 bases not matched to a gene; V was cut back by 5 bases and J by 0 bases.

This sequence joins TRBV2 and TRBJ2-3; maybe TRBD2 (5 bases). Per germline, CDR1 SNHLY and CDR2 FYNNEI. V dropped 8 bases and J dropped 0 bases, with 9 bases sitting between them. The CDR3 is made up of 13 amino acids. The CDR3 nucleotides are TGTGCCAGCGTATGGACTAGCACAGATACGCAGTATTTT. Its translation: CASVWTSTDTQYF.

This clone was seen a single time. The J gene is TRBJ2-5, the V gene TRBV12-3 or TRBV12-4, with D possibly TRBD2 on 5 matching bases. V was pared by 6 bases and J by 4 bases, with 12 bases between. This CDR3 has 13 residues. CDR3 amino acids: CASSLGMGETQYF. Written as DNA, the CDR3 is TGTGCCAGCAGCCTCGGGATGGGAGAGACCCAGTACTTC.

The chain uses TRBV7-5 and TRBJ2-5; the table gives TRBD2 as D, unverified against the DNA. TRBV7-5 is annotated as a pseudogene. The CDR3 covers 15 residues. The CDR3 sequence is CVRSLERRPQETQYF. In nucleotides, the CDR3 is TGTGTCAGAAGCTTGGAGCGGCGCCCCCAAGAGACCCAGTACTTC.

The chain employs TRBV7-3 and TRBJ2-5; 8 bases are a match to TRBD1. The V segment lost 2 bases and the J segment 2 bases; nucleotides outside the gene matches: 7. CDR3 length equals 16 residues. Germline V gene lookup returns CDR1 SGHTA and CDR2 FQGTGA. The CDR3 loop reads CASSLGGTGGQETQYF. The CDR3 DNA follows: TGTGCCAGCAGCTTAGGGGGGACAGGCGGTCAAGAGACCCAGTACTTC. Full variable domain (rest looked up from reference TRBV7-3 and TRBJ2-5): GAGVSQTPSNKVTEKGKYVELRCDPISGHTALYWYRQSLGQGPEFLIYFQGTGAADDSGLPNDRFFAVRPEGSVSTLKIQRTERGDSAVYLCASSLGGTGGQETQYFGPGTRLLVL.

This clone was detected only a few times. The rearrangement joins TRBV28 to TRBJ1-5; 9 nucleotides match TRBD1. The CDR3 is 15 residues long. Germline V gene sequence: CDR1 MDHEN, CDR2 SYDVKM. The trim removed 3 bases at V and 8 bases at J, leaving 8 bases unmatched. The CDR3, as DNA: TGTGCCAGCAGTTTTACAGGGGGCATTCAGAAGCCCCAGCATTTT. Translating it yields CASSFTGGIQKPQHF.

This chain joins TRBV6-5 and TRBJ1-2, with 7 positions matching TRBD1. The CDR3 length is 13 residues. The V gene end was trimmed by 4 bases and the J gene end by 4 bases; junction bases not matched to a gene: 3. CDR1 MNHEY and CDR2 SVGAGI come from the germline V gene. DNA of the CDR3: TGTGCCAGCAGTTTAACAGGGGTCTATGGCTACACCTTC. The encoded protein is CASSLTGVYGYTF.

The chain couples TRBV7-2 to TRBJ2-2, with 9 bases that match TRBD1. The ends lost 8 bases at V and 4 bases at J; junction bases unmatched: 8. The germline gives CDR1 SGHTA, CDR2 FQGNSA. The CDR3 runs 15 residues. CDR3 protein: CASGRDRVVTGELFF. The CDR3 DNA follows: TGTGCCAGCGGACGGGACAGGGTCGTCACCGGGGAGCTGTTTTTT.

Here the CDR3 reads CASIRASGSYEQYF. The CDR3 bases are TGTGCCAGCATTCGGGCTAGCGGGTCCTACGAGCAGTACTTC. The chain links TRBV28 to TRBJ2-7; 8 bases line up with TRBD2. Germline loops: CDR1 MDHEN, CDR2 SYDVKM. This CDR3 spans 14 amino acids. Trimming took 7 bases from V and 1 from J; bases not matched to a gene: 6.

This clone appeared a few times. The rearrangement links TRBV19 to TRBJ2-2; D gene uncertain. Trimming took 3 bases from V and 2 from J, leaving 10 bases between them. Germline CDR1 reads LNHDA; CDR2 reads SQIVND (reference sequence). The CDR3 sequence is 15 residues long. The CDR3: CASSMLGYNTGELFF. The CDR3, as DNA: TGTGCCAGTAGTATGCTAGGGTATAACACCGGGGAGCTGTTTTTT.

This chain joins TRBV19 and TRBJ2-6, with TRBD2 matching 7 bases. Germline CDR1 LNHDA, CDR2 SQIVND (reference sequence). J was trimmed by 0 bases and V by 8 bases; bases with no gene match: 10. CDR3 length: 17 amino acids. CDR3 sequence (DNA): TGTGCCAGTTCGATAGGGGACTACCCCTCTGGGGCCAACGTCCTGACTTTC. This codes for CASSIGDYPSGANVLTF.

The chain is built from TRBV29-1 and TRBJ2-1; TRBD2 agrees at 8 bases. Per the germline V gene, CDR1 is SQVTM and CDR2 is ANQGSEA. Unmatched junction bases numbered 12, after V lost 7 bases and J lost 4 bases. This CDR3 region has 15 residues. In DNA, the CDR3 is TGCAGCGCCCTCGAAGTCACTAGCGGATACAATGAGCAGTTCTTC. It specifies CSALEVTSGYNEQFF.

J is TRBJ1-1 and V is TRBV10-3, with TRBD1 matching over 10 bases. After removal of 0 bases from V and 10 bases from J, the junction contained 5 bases not matched to a gene. The CDR3 runs 14 residues. CDR1 and CDR2 (germline): ENHRY, SYGVKD. This CDR3 reads CAISESKDRGAAFF. The CDR3 nucleotides read TGTGCCATCAGTGAGTCGAAGGACAGGGGGGCAGCTTTCTTT.

V and J are TRBV7-2 and TRBJ2-3; D not resolved. V lost 2 bases and J lost 0, with 15 bases in between. Per the germline V gene, CDR1 is SGHTA and CDR2 is FQGNSA. The CDR3 is made up of 17 amino acids. This CDR3 is CASSLRAMAASTDTQYF. CDR3 sequence (DNA): TGTGCCAGCAGCTTAAGGGCCATGGCGGCCAGCACAGATACGCAGTATTTT.

The rearrangement links TRBV27 to TRBJ2-4; D is possibly TRBD2 (7 bases). The germline V and J ends were trimmed by 0 bases and 0 bases, with 15 bases remaining between them. Germline V gene data show CDR1 as MNHEY and CDR2 as SMNVEV (reference sequence). The CDR3 contains 18 residues. The CDR3 coding sequence is TGTGCCAGCAGTTTATCGGGGGGGCGGGAACTAGCCAAAAACATTCAGTACTTC. It specifies CASSLSGGRELAKNIQYF.

The V call is TRBV28, the J call TRBJ1-4; TRBD1 matches at 7 bases. J gave up 2 bases and V 4 bases, and 13 bases lay outside the gene matches. Germline V gene lookup returns CDR1 MDHEN and CDR2 SYDVKM. The CDR3 is made up of 18 amino acids. The CDR3 reads CASSSQLTPGQTNEKLFF. The CDR3 coding sequence is TGTGCCAGCAGTTCGCAACTTACTCCGGGACAGACTAATGAAAAACTGTTTTTT.

V is TRBV29-1 and J is TRBJ1-4; 8 nucleotides line up with TRBD1. Germline lookup yields CDR1 SQVTM and CDR2 ANQGSEA. The trim removed 1 base at V and 8 bases at J, leaving 6 bases unmatched. The CDR3 contains 14 residues. CDR3 loop: CSVEGIRTGEKLFF. The DNA for the CDR3 is TGCAGCGTTGAAGGGATTAGGACAGGGGAAAAACTGTTTTTT. The complete variable domain, with remaining parts taken from reference TRBV29-1 and TRBJ1-4, reads SAVISQKPSRDICQRGTSLTIQCQVDSQVTMMFWYRQQPGQSLTLIATANQGSEATYESGFVIDKFPISRPNLTFSTLTVSNMSPEDSSIYLCSVEGIRTGEKLFFGSGTQLSVL.

The V and J genes are TRBV7-8 and TRBJ2-1; D remains ambiguous. The V end was cut by 4 bases, the J end by 7 bases, with 8 bases between. The CDR3 extends over 12 amino acids. Germline lookup yields CDR1 SGHVS and CDR2 FQNEAQ. Here the CDR3 reads CASSSGSNEQFF. The CDR3 DNA is TGTGCCAGCAGCTCCGGTTCGAATGAGCAGTTCTTC.

This clone was seen a handful of times. The rearrangement uses TRBV6-2 or TRBV6-3 and TRBJ2-1, with D possibly called TRBD1 or TRBD2 (5 bases each). V dropped 4 bases and J dropped 0 bases, with 16 bases sitting between them. Germline V gene data show CDR1 as MNHEY and CDR2 as SVGEGT. The CDR3 loop spans 17 amino acids. In DNA form, the CDR3 reads TGTGCCAGCAGTTGGTCAGGGAGTCCCCTCTCCTACAATGAGCAGTTCTTC. As protein: CASSWSGSPLSYNEQFF.

The CDR3 nucleotides are TGTGCCAGCAGCCAAGTAGGGGGCAATGAGCAGTTCTTC. Amino acid sequence: CASSQVGGNEQFF. V usage is TRBV14 and J usage is TRBJ2-1; D perhaps matches TRBD1 (6 bases). The germline gives CDR1 SGHDN, CDR2 FVKESK. This CDR3 is 13 amino acids long. V was cut by 1 base and J by 6 bases, with 7 bases left in between.

The V call is TRBV2, the J call TRBJ2-2, with 7 bases lining up with TRBD1. V dropped 7 bases and J dropped 5; count of bases not matched to a gene: 13. CDR3 length: 16 amino acids. Germline assignment: CDR1 SNHLY and CDR2 FYNNEI. This CDR3 reads CASTSPNRGFTGELFF. For the CDR3, the DNA is TGTGCCAGCACCTCTCCTAACAGGGGTTTTACCGGGGAGCTGTTTTTT.

The V gene is TRBV28, the J gene TRBJ1-2; D is uncertain. V lost 7 bases and J lost 2, with 8 bases in between. From germline, CDR1 is MDHEN and CDR2 SYDVKM. The CDR3 covers 12 residues. CDR3 nucleotide sequence: TGTGCCAGCAATGCGGGGAACTATGGCTACACCTTC. This sequence encodes CASNAGNYGYTF.

This chain uses TRBV30 with TRBJ1-3; D gene ambiguous. The CDR3 length is 15 residues. V lost 3 bases and J lost 0, with 12 bases in between. Germline V gives CDR1 GTSNPN, CDR2 SVGIG (reference sequence). The CDR3 here is CAWRLGITSGNTIYF. CDR3 sequence (DNA): TGTGCCTGGAGGCTGGGGATCACCTCTGGAAACACCATATATTTT.

The genes are TRBV12-5 and TRBJ2-2, with 8 nucleotides matching TRBD1. V shed 4 bases, J shed 12 bases, and the junction held 13 bases outside the gene matches. Per the germline V gene, CDR1 is LGHNT and CDR2 is FRNRAP. The CDR3 totals 15 residues. CDR3 coding DNA: TGTGCTAGTGGTTGGACCGGGACAGGAGGCGGCCAGCTGTTTTTT. As protein: CASGWTGTGGGQLFF.

The chain combines TRBV15 with TRBJ2-7; D unclear. The CDR3 spans 15 residues. Germline V gene sequence: CDR1 LNHNV, CDR2 YYDKDF (reference sequence). V gave up 0 bases and J gave up 4 bases, with 13 bases separating them. In DNA form, the CDR3 reads TGTGCCACCAGCAGAGACATGTATGACCGATACGAGCAGTACTTC. Translating gives CATSRDMYDRYEQYF.

The chain couples TRBV7-3 to TRBJ2-5; D possibly corresponds to TRBD2 (5 bases). Germline-derived CDR1 and CDR2 are SGHTA and FQGTGA. The CDR3 contains 13 residues. V lost 6 bases, J lost 4 bases, and 12 bases lay in between. DNA for the CDR3: TGTGCCAGCAGGATGGCCGAGGGAGAGACCCAGTACTTC. As protein: CASRMAEGETQYF.

The V call is TRBV30, the J call TRBJ1-1; TRBD1 is a possible D gene (5 bases). CDR1 and CDR2 (germline): GTSNPN, SVGIG (reference sequence). Trimming took off 2 bases at V and 1 base at J, with 8 bases between the two ends. The CDR3 sequence is 13 residues long. CDR3 amino acids: CAWSTGGNTEAFF. The CDR3, as DNA: TGTGCCTGGAGTACAGGAGGGAACACTGAAGCTTTCTTT.

The chain has TRBV7-9 and TRBJ1-3, with TRBD1 as a possible D gene (5 bases). CDR1 is SEHNR, CDR2 FQNEAQ, per germline (reference sequence). V was shortened by 5 bases and J by 0 bases, with 8 bases between the two germline ends. The CDR3 consists of 14 residues. This CDR3 is CASSQGFSGNTIYF. The CDR3 DNA reads TGTGCCAGCAGCCAGGGATTCTCTGGAAACACCATATATTTT.

This chain joins TRBV7-9 and TRBJ2-2, with D unclear. The CDR3 runs to 14 residues. The V gene lost 2 bases and the J gene lost 1 base, with 5 bases spanning the gap. Germline V lookup: CDR1 SEHNR, CDR2 FQNEAQ (reference sequence). CDR3 in amino acids: CASSLRGNTGELFF. The CDR3 DNA reads as TGTGCCAGCAGCTTAAGAGGGAACACCGGGGAGCTGTTTTTT. The whole variable domain, remainder taken from reference TRBV7-9 and TRBJ2-2, is DTGVSQNPRHKITKRGQNVTFRCDPISEHNRLYWYRQTLGQGPEFLTYFQNEAQLEKSRLLSDRFSAERPKGSFSTLEIQRTEQGDSAMYLCASSLRGNTGELFFGEGSRLTVL.

The genes are TRBV10-3 and TRBJ2-1, with TRBD2 matching over 9 bases. V dropped 0 bases and J dropped 14; count of bases not matched to a gene: 11. CDR3 length equals 15 residues. Germline V gene sequence: CDR1 ENHRY, CDR2 SYGVKD. The CDR3 loop reads CAISESTGSSGRKFF. CDR3 bases: TGTGCCATCAGTGAGTCGACAGGTAGTAGCGGGAGAAAGTTCTTC.